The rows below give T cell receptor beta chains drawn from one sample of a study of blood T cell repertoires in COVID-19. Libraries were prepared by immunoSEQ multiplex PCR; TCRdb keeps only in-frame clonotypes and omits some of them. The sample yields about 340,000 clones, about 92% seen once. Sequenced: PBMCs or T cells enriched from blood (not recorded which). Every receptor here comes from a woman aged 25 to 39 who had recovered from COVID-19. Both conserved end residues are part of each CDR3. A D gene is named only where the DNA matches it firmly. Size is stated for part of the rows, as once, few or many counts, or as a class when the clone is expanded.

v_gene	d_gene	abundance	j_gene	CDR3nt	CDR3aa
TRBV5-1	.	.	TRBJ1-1	TGCGCCAGCAGCTTGGCCGGGGCAGGGACAATGAACACTGAAGCTTTCTTT	CASSLAGAGTMNTEAFF
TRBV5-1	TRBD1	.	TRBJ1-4	TGCGCCAGCAGCTTGGTGGCCTCCGGGACAGGGGGCCAAAAACTGTTTTTT	CASSLVASGTGGQKLFF
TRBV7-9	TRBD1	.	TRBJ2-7	TGTGCCAGCAGCTTAGTTGGGGACAGAGCCTACGAGCAGTACTTC	CASSLVGDRAYEQYF
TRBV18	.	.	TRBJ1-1	TGTGCCAGCTCACCACATCCTCTCGGGGCTGAAGCTTTCTTT	CASSPHPLGAEAFF
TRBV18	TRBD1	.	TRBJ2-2	TGTGCCAGCTCAGGACAGGGGGAGAACACCGGGGAGCTGTTTTTT	CASSGQGENTGELFF
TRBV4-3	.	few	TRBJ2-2	TGCGCCAGCAGCCAAGGGACCGCGGGTACCGGGGAGCTGTTTTTT	CASSQGTAGTGELFF
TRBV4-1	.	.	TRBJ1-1	TGCGCCAGCAGCCAAGAACAGTACACTGAAGCTTTCTTT	CASSQEQYTEAFF
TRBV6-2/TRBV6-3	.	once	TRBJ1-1	TGTGCCAGCATCCCTCGGGGGTTCACTGAAGCTTTCTTT	CASIPRGFTEAFF
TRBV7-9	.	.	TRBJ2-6	TGTGCCGTCCACTTCGGGGCCAACGTCCTGACTTTC	CAVHFGANVLTF
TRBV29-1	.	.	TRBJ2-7	TGCAGCGTGGTACAGCGGGCCGAGCAGTACTTC	CSVVQRAEQYF
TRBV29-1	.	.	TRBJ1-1	TGCAGCGTTGTCCAACCTATGAACACTGAAGCTTTCTTT	CSVVQPMNTEAFF
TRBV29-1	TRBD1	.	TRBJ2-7	TGCAGCGTTGCGGGAGACAGGGGTCAGACGGGGGAGCAGTACTTC	CSVAGDRGQTGEQYF
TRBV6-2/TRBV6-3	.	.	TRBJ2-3	TGTGCCAGCAGTTACCCCTATTGGGGGGGGCCCTCCACAGATACGCAGTATTTT	CASSYPYWGGPSTDTQYF
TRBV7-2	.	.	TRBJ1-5	TGTGCCAGCAGCTTAGTGGGGGCCGGTAGCAATCAGCCCCAGCATTTT	CASSLVGAGSNQPQHF
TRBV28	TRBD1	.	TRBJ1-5	TGTGCCAGCGTTTCCGGGACAGGGATTCAGCCCCAGCATTTT	CASVSGTGIQPQHF
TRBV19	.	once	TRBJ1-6	TGTGCCAGTAGTCTCACAGGTTATATCTATAATTCACCCCTCCACTTT	CASSLTGYIYNSPLHF
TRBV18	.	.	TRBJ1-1	TGTGCCAGCTCACCTAAGACCGACGCGGGCACTGAAGCTTTCTTT	CASSPKTDAGTEAFF
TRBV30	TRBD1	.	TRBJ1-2	TGTGCCTGGAGTCGGGACAGGCCCTATGGCTACACCTTC	CAWSRDRPYGYTF
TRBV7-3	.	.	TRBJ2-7	TGTGCCAGCAGTCCACAGGGGGGGTACGAGCAGTACTTC	CASSPQGGYEQYF
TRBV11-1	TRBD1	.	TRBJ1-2	TGTGCCAGCAGCCCTGGACAGGGTCATAACTATGGCTACACCTTC	CASSPGQGHNYGYTF
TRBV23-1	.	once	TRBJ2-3	TGCGCCAGCCGAATCGGAGGCGCGGAAGATACGCAGTATTTT	CASRIGGAEDTQYF
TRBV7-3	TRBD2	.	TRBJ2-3	TGTGCCAGCAGTTTTAGACTAGCGGGTTTCACAGATACGCAGTATTTT	CASSFRLAGFTDTQYF
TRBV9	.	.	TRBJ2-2	TGTGCCAGCAGCGTAACGGGCACCGGGGAGCTGTTTTTT	CASSVTGTGELFF
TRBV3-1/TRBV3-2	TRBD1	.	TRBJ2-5	TGTGCCAGCAGCCAGGACTCCGGACAGGCGGCGGAGACCCAGTACTTC	CASSQDSGQAAETQYF
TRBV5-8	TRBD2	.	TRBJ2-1	TGTGCCAGCAGCCTGACAGCGGGAGGGTTTAATGAGCAGTTCTTC	CASSLTAGGFNEQFF
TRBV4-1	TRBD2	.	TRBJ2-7	TGCGCCAGCAGCCAACGGGGACTAGTGAAGAACGAGCAGTACTTC	CASSQRGLVKNEQYF
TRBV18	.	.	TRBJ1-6	TGTGCCAGCTCACCCTCGACCGGGACAAATAATTCACCCCTCCACTTT	CASSPSTGTNNSPLHF
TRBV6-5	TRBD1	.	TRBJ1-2	TGTGCCAGCAGGCCCGGGACAGGGGGCGGGTACGGCTACACCTTC	CASRPGTGGGYGYTF
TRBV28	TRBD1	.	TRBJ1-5	TGTGCCAGCAGGGACAGGGTGGGGCCCCAGCATTTT	CASRDRVGPQHF
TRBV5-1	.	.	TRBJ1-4	TGCGCCAGCAGCAATCCGGGTTCTAATGAAAAACTGTTTTTT	CASSNPGSNEKLFF
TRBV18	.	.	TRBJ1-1	TGTGCCAGCTCTCAAGCGGACCCGGAGGGGGGGACTGAAGCTTTCTTT	CASSQADPEGGTEAFF
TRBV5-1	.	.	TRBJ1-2	TGCGCCAGCAGCGAAGGTGGGCTTTATGGCTACACCTTC	CASSEGGLYGYTF
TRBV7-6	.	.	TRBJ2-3	TGTGCCAGCAGCTTAGGCGGGGAGAGCACAGATACGCAGTATTTT	CASSLGGESTDTQYF
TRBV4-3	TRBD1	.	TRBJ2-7	TGCGCCAGCAGCCAAGAAGGGACAGGGGGACGCGAGCAGTACTTC	CASSQEGTGGREQYF
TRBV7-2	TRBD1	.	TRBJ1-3	TGTGCCAGCAGCTTAGGACAGGGCTACACCATATATTTT	CASSLGQGYTIYF
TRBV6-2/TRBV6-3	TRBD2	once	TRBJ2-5	TGTGCCAGCAGTTACTCGAGGGGTAGCGGGTTGGAGACCCAGTACTTC	CASSYSRGSGLETQYF
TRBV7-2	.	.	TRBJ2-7	TGTGCCAGCAGCGTCATCAACAGGAAAGGATACGAGCAGTACTTC	CASSVINRKGYEQYF
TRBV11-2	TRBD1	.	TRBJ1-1	TGTGCCAGCAGCTATACAGGGGGGAACACTGAAGCTTTCTTT	CASSYTGGNTEAFF
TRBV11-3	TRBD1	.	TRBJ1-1	TGTGCCAGCAGCGGAGCCGGGACAGGAGATACTGAAGCTTTCTTT	CASSGAGTGDTEAFF
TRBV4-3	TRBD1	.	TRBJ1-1	TGCGCCAGCAGCCTTTATACAGGGGACACTGAAGCTTTCTTT	CASSLYTGDTEAFF
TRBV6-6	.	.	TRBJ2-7	TGTGCCAGCAGCCTCGGGCAGGGTCTTTACTACGAGCAGTACTTC	CASSLGQGLYYEQYF
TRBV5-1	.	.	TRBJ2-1	TGCGCCAGCAGCTTGGTTCCGGGGACTGAAGAGCAGTTCTTC	CASSLVPGTEEQFF
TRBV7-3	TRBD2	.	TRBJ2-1	TGTGCCAGCAGTCCCAAGCGGGGGCCTCCTGGTTTCTACAATGAGCAGTTCTTC	CASSPKRGPPGFYNEQFF